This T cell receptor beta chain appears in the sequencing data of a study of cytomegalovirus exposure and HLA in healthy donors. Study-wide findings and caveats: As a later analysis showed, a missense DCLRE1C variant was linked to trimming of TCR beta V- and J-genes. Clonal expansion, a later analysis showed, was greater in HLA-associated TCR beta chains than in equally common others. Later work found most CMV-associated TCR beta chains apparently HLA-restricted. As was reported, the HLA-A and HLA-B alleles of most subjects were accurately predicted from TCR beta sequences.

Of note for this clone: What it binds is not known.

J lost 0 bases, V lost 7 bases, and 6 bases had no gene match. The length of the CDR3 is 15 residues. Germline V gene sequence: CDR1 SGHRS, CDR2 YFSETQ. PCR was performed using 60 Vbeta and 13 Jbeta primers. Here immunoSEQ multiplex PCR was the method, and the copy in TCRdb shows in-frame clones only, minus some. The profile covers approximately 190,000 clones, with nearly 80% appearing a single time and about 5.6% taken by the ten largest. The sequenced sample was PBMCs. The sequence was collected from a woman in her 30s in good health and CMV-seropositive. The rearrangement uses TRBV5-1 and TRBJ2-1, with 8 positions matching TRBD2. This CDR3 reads CASGGGGSSYNEQFF. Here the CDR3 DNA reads TGCGCCAGCGGGGGCGGGGGGAGCTCCTACAATGAGCAGTTCTTC.